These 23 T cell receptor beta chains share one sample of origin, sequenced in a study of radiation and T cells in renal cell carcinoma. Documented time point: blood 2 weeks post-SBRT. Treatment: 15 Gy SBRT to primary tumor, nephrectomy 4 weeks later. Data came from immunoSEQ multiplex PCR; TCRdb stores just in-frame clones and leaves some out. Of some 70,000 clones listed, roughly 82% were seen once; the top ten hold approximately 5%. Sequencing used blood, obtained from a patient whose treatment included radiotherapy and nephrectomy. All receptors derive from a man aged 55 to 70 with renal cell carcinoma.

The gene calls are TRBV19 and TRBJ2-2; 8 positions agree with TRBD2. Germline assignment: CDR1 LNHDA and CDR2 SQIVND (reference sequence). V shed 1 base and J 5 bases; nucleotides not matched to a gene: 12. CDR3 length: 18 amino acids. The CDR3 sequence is CASSIGGSGTVGTGELFF. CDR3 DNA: TGTGCCAGTAGTATAGGTGGTAGCGGGACTGTCGGTACCGGGGAGCTGTTTTTT.

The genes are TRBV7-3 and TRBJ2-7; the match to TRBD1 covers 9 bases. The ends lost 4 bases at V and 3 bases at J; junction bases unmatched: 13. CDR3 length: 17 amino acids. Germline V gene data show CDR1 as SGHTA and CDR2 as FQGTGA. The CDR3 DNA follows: TGTGCCAGCAGCTCCCCGGGACAGGGCTCTGAGGACTACGAGCAGTACTTC. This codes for CASSSPGQGSEDYEQYF.

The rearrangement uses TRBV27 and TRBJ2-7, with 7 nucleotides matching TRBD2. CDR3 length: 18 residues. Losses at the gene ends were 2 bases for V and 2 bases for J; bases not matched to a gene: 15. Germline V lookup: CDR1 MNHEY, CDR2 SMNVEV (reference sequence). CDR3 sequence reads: CASSLSPGYLAEPYEQYF. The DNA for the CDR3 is TGTGCCAGCAGTTTAAGTCCAGGATACCTAGCGGAGCCCTACGAGCAGTACTTC.

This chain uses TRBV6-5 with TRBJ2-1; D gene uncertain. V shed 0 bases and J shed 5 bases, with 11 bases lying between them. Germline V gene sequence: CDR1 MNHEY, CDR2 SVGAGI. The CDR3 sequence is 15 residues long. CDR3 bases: TGTGCCAGCAGTTACTCGAGTGTTCGGGACAATGAGCAGTTCTTC. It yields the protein CASSYSSVRDNEQFF.

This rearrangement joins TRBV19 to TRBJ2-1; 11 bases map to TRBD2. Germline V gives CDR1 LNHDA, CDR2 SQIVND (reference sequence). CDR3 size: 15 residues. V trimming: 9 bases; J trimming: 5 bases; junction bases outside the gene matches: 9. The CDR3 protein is CASQLAGVGHNEQFF. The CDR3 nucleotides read TGTGCCAGCCAACTAGCGGGGGTCGGTCACAATGAGCAGTTCTTC.

The CDR3 reads CASSPTVRGTDTQYF. CDR3 in DNA: TGTGCCAGCAGCCCAACAGTTAGGGGCACAGATACGCAGTATTTT. The chain couples TRBV5-6 to TRBJ2-3, with D unclear. Trimming took off 4 bases at V and 1 base at J, with 13 bases between the two ends. This CDR3 has 15 amino acids. CDR1 is SGHDT, CDR2 YYEEEE, per germline. Full variable domain (missing parts from reference TRBV5-6 and TRBJ2-3): DAGVTQSPTHLIKTRGQQVTLRCSPKSGHDTVSWYQQALGQGPQFIFQYYEEEERQRGNFPDRFSGHQFPNYSSELNVNALLLGDSALYLCASSPTVRGTDTQYFGPGTRLTVL.

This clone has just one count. Here the CDR3 DNA reads TGTGCCAGCAGCACCACGACAGGGGTGGCCCCTGAAGCTTTCTTT. Translation gives CASSTTTGVAPEAFF. The chain links TRBV11-3 to TRBJ1-1; TRBD1 matches 8 bases. Germline V gene data show CDR1 as SGHNT and CDR2 as YENEEA. The CDR3 runs 15 residues. V dropped 5 bases and J dropped 6; count of bases not matched to a gene: 11.

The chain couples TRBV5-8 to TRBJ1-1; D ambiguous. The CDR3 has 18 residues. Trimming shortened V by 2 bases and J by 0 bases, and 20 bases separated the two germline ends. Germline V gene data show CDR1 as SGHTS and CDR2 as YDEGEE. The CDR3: CASSFILNPRILNTEAFF. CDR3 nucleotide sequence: TGTGCCAGCAGCTTTATTTTGAACCCCCGCATTTTGAACACTGAAGCTTTCTTT.

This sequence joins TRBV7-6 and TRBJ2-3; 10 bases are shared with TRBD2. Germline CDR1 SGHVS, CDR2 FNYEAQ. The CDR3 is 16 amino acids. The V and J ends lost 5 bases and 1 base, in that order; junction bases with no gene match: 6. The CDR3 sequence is CASSLSGRAGTDTQYF. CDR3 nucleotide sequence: TGTGCCAGCAGCCTGAGCGGGAGGGCCGGCACAGATACGCAGTATTTT.

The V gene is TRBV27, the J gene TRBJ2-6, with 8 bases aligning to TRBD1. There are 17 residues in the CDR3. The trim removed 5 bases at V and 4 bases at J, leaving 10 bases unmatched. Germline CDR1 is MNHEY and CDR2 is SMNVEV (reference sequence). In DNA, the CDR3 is TGTGCCAGCAGTACACTTAGCAGGGGGCCCGGGGCCAACGTCCTGACTTTC. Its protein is CASSTLSRGPGANVLTF.

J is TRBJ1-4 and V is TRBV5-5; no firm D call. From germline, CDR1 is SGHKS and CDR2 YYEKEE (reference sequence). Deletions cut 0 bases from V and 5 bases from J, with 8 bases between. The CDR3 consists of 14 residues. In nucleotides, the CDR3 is TGTGCCAGCAGCTTGGGGCCTGGGAATGAAAAACTGTTTTTT. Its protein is CASSLGPGNEKLFF.

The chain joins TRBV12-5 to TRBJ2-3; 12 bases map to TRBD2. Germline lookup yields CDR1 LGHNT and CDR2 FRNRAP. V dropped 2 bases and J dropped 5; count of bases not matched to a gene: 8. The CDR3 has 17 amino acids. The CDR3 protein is CASGLREPSGRGDTQYF. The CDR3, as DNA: TGTGCTAGTGGTTTGCGGGAGCCTAGCGGGAGGGGAGATACGCAGTATTTT.

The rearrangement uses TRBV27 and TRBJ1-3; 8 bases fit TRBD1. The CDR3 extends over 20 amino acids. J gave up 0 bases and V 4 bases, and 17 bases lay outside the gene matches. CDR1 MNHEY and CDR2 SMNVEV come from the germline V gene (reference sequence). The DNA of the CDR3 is TGTGCCAGCAGTTCGATCAGCAGGGGGCGAGGTACATTCTCTGGAAACACCATATATTTT. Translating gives CASSSISRGRGTFSGNTIYF.

The CDR3 DNA sequence: TGTGCCAGCAGTTTAGTTTGGACCTCGGCCGGGGAGCTGTTTTTT. Amino acids: CASSLVWTSAGELFF. The chain carries TRBV27 and TRBJ2-2; D not resolved. The CDR3 contains 15 residues. Trimming removed 2 bases at V and 6 bases at J, with 13 bases between. CDR1 and CDR2 from the germline V gene are MNHEY and SMNVEV (reference sequence).

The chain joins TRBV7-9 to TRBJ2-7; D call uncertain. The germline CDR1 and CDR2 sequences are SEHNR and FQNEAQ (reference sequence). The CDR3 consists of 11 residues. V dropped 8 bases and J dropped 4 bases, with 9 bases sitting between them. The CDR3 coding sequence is TGTGCCAGCGCAGTCGGATACGAGCAGTACTTC. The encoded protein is CASAVGYEQYF.

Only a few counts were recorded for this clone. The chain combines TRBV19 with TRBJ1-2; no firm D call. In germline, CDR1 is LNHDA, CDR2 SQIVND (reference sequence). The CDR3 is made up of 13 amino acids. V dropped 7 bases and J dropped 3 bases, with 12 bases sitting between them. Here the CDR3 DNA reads TGTGCCAGTATGGACCGGAAGGACTATGGCTACACCTTC. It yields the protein CASMDRKDYGYTF. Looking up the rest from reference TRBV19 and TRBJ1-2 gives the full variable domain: DGGITQSPKYLFRKEGQNVTLSCEQNLNHDAMYWYRQDPGQGLRLIYYSQIVNDFQKGDIAEGYSVSREKKESFPLTVTSAQKNPTAFYLCASMDRKDYGYTFGSGTRLTVV.

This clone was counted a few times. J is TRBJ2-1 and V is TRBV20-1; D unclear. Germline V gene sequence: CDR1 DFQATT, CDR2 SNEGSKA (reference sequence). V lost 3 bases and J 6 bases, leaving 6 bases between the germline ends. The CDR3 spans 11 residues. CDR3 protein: CSASDGNEQFF. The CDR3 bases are TGCAGTGCTAGTGACGGCAATGAGCAGTTCTTC.

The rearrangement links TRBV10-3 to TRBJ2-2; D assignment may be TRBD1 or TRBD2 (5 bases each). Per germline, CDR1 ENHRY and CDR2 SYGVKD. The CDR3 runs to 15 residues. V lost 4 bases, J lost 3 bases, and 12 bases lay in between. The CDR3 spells CAISGRGRDTGELFF. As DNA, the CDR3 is TGTGCCATCAGTGGACGGGGACGGGACACCGGGGAGCTGTTTTTT.

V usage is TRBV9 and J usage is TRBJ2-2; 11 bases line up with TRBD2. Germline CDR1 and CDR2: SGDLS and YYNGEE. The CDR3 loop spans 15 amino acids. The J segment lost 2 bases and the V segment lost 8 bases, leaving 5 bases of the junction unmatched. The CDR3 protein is CASHRLAGNTGELFF. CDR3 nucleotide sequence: TGTGCCAGTCACCGACTAGCGGGAAACACCGGGGAGCTGTTTTTT.

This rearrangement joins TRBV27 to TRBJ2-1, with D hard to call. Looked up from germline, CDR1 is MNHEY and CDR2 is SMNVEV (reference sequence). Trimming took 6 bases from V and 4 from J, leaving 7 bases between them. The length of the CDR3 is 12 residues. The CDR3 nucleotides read TGTGCCAGCAGCCACGGGTACAATGAGCAGTTCTTC. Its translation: CASSHGYNEQFF.

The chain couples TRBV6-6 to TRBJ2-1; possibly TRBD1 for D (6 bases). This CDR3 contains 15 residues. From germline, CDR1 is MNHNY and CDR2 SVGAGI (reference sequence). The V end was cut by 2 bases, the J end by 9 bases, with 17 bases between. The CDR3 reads CASSYPDRGTGEQFF. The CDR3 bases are TGTGCCAGCAGTTACCCGGACAGAGGGACGGGTGAGCAGTTCTTC.

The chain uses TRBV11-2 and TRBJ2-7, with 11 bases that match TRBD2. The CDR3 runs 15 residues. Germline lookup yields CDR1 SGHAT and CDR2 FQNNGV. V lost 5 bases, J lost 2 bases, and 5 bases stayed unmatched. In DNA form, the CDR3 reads TGTGCCAGCAGCATCGGGACTAGCGGAACCTACGAGCAGTACTTC. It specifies CASSIGTSGTYEQYF.

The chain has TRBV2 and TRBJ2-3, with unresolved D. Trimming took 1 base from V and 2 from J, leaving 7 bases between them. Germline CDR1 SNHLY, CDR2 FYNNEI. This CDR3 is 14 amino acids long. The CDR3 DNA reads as TGTGCCAGCAGTGAAGATCGCCACACAGATACGCAGTATTTT. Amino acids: CASSEDRHTDTQYF.